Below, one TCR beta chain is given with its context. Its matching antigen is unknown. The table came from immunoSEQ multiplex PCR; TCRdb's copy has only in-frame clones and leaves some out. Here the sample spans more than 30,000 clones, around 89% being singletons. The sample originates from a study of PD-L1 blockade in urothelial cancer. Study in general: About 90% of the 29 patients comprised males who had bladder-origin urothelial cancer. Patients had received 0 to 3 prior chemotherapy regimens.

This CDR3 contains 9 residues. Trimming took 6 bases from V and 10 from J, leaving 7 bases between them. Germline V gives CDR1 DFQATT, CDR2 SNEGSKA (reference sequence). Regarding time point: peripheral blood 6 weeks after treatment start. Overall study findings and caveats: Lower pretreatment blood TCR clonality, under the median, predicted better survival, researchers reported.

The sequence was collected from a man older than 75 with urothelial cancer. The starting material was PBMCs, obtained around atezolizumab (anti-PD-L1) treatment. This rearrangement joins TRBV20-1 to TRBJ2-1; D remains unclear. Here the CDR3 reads CSAAVEQFF. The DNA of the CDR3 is TGCAGTGCAGCCGTCGAGCAGTTCTTC.